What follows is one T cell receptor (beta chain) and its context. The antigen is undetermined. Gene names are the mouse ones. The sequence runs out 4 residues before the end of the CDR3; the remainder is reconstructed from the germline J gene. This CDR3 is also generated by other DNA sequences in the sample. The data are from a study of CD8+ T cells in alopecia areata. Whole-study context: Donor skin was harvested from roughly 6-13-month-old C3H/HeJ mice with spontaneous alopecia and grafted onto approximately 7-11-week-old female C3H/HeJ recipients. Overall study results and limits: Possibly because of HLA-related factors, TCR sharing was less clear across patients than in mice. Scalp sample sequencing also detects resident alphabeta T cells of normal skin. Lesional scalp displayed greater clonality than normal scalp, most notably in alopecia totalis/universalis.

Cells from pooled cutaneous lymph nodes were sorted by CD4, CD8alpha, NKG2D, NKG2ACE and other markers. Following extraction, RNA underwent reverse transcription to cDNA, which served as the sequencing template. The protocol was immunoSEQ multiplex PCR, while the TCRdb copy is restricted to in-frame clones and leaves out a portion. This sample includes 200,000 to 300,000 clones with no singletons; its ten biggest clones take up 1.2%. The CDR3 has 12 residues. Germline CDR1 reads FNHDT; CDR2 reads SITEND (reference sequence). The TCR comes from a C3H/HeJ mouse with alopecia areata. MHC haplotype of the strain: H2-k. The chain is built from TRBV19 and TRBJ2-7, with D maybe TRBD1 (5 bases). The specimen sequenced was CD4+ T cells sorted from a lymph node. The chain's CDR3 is CASSIQGDEQYF. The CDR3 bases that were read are TGTGCCAGCAGTATTCAAGGGGAT. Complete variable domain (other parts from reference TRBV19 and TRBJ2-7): GGIITQTPKFLIGQEGQKLTLKCQQNFNHDTMYWYRQDSGKGLRLIYYSITENDLQKGDLSEGYDASREKKSSFSLTVTSAQKNEMAVFLCASSIQGDEQYFGPGTRLTVL.